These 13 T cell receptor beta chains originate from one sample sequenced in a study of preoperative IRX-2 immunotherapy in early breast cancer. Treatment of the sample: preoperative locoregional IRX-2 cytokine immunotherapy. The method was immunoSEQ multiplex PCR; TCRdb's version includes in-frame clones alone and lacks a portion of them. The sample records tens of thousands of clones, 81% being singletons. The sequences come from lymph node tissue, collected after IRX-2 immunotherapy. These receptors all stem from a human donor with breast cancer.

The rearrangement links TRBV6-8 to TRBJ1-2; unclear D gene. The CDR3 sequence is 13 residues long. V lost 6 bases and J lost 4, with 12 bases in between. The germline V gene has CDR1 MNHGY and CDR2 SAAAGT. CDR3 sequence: CASSRDISYGYTF. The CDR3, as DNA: TGTGCCAGCAGCCGCGACATCTCCTATGGCTACACCTTC.

The CDR3: CAWSVVSRSGNTIYF. The CDR3 region has the DNA TGTGCCTGGAGTGTAGTCAGTCGCTCTGGAAACACCATATATTTT. The J gene is TRBJ1-3, the V gene TRBV30; D ambiguous. CDR3 length equals 15 residues. V dropped 0 bases and J dropped 0 bases, with 9 bases sitting between them. From germline, CDR1 is GTSNPN and CDR2 SVGIG (reference sequence).

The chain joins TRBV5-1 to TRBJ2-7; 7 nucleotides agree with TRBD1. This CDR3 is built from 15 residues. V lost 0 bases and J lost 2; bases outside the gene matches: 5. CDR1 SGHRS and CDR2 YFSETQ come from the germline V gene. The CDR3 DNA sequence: TGCGCCAGCAGCTTGGGACAGGGTCCTACCTACGAGCAGTACTTC. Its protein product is CASSLGQGPTYEQYF.

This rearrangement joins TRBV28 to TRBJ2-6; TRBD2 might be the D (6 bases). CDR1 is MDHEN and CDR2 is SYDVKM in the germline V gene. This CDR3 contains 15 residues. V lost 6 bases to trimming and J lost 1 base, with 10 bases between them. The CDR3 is CASSPGGSGANVLTF. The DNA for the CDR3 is TGTGCCAGCAGCCCAGGAGGGTCTGGGGCCAACGTCCTGACTTTC.

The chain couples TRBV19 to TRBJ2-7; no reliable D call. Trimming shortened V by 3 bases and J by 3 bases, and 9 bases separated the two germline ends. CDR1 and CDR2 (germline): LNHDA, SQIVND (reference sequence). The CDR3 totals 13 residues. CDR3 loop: CASSIQAGYEQYV. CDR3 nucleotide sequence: TGTGCCAGTAGTATCCAGGCTGGCTACGAGCAGTACGTC.

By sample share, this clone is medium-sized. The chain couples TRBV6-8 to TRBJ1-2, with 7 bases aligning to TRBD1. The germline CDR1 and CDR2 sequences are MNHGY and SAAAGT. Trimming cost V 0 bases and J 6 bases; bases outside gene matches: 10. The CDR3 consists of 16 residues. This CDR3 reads CASSYSGRRGRDGYTF. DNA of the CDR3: TGTGCCAGCAGTTACTCGGGGAGGAGGGGGCGCGATGGCTACACCTTC.

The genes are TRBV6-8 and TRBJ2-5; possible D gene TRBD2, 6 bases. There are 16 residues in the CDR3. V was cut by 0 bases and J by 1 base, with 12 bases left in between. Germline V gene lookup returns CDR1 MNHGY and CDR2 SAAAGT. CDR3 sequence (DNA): TGTGCCAGCAGTTACTCATCCTATAGCGGCCAAGAGACCCAGTACTTC. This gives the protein CASSYSSYSGQETQYF.

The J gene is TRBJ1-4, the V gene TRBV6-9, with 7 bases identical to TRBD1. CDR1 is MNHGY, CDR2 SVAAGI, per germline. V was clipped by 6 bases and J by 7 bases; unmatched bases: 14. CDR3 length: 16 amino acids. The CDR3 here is CASRRQGLPPGEKLFF. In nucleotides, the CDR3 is TGTGCCAGCAGACGACAGGGCCTCCCGCCGGGTGAAAAACTGTTTTTT.

CDR3 coding DNA: TGTGCCAGCAGCCAAGAAGGTGAGGGACTAGCGGGGGGCGCCTCCACAGATACGCAGTATTTT. Translation: CASSQEGEGLAGGASTDTQYF. The rearrangement joins TRBV4-2 to TRBJ2-3, with 15 bases fitting TRBD2. Per germline, CDR1 LGHNA and CDR2 YNFKEQ. The ends lost 0 bases at V and 2 bases at J; junction bases unmatched: 12. The CDR3 length is 21 residues.

The CDR3 nucleotides are TGCGCCAGCAGTCCTGTCGGGGAGGGCCAAAGGGATGAGCAGTTCTTC. It specifies CASSPVGEGQRDEQFF. The V gene is TRBV23-1, the J gene TRBJ2-1, with 7 bases identical to TRBD2. TRBV23-1 is reported as an ORF; its role is uncertain. The CDR3 consists of 16 residues. V trimming: 4 bases; J trimming: 8 bases; junction bases outside the gene matches: 14.

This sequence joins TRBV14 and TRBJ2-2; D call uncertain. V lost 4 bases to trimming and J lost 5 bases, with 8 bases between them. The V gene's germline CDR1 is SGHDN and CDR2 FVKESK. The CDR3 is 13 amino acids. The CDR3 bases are TGTGCCAGCAGCCCCTTTCATACCGGGGAGCTGTTTTTT. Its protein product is CASSPFHTGELFF.

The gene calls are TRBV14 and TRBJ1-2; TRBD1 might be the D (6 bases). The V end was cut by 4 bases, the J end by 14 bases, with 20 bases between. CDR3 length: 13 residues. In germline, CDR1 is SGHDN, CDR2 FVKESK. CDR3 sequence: CASSPRTEGVGTF. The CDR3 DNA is TGTGCCAGCAGCCCTCGGACAGAGGGGGTAGGGACCTTC.

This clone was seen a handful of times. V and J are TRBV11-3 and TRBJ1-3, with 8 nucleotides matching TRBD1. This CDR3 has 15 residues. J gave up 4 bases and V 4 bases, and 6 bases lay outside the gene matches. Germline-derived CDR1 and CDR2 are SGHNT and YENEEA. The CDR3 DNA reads TGTGCCAGCAGCTGGACAGGGACGTCAGGAAACACCATATATTTT. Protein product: CASSWTGTSGNTIYF.